These 18 T cell receptor beta chains were sequenced from one sample in a study of blood T cell repertoires in COVID-19. The assay was immunoSEQ multiplex PCR, and TCRdb's table has in-frame clones only and misses some. This sample has approximately 210,000 clones, with 80% to 90% found just once. Sample: peripheral blood. These receptors were obtained from a woman aged 70-85 years with acute or convalescent COVID-19.

The rearrangement links TRBV7-2 to TRBJ2-2, with a possible D match to TRBD2 (5 bases). V was trimmed by 6 bases and J by 6 bases, leaving 14 bases between them. From germline, CDR1 is SGHTA and CDR2 FQGNSA. The CDR3 runs to 14 residues. CDR3 coding DNA: TGTGCCAGCAGTCCCCGCCCGGGGTCCGGGGAGCTGTTTTTT. Translated: CASSPRPGSGELFF.

V is TRBV11-3 and J is TRBJ2-1; TRBD2 might be the D (6 bases). Germline assignment: CDR1 SGHNT and CDR2 YENEEA. The CDR3 length is 15 residues. V lost 5 bases and J 7 bases, leaving 18 bases between the germline ends. DNA for the CDR3: TGTGCCAGCAGCCCTCGGCTAGCGAGGTTAAATGAGCAGTTCTTC. This sequence encodes CASSPRLARLNEQFF.

The rearrangement links TRBV18 to TRBJ2-2, with D possibly matching TRBD2 (5 bases). The CDR3 covers 15 residues. CDR1 KGHSH and CDR2 LQKENI come from the germline V gene. The V end lost 3 bases, the J end lost 6 bases, and 14 bases lay between the germline ends. The CDR3, as DNA: TGTGCCAGCTCACCTACTAGATTTGGGTCCGGGGAGCTGTTTTTT. Translating gives CASSPTRFGSGELFF.

J is TRBJ1-3 and V is TRBV18; perhaps TRBD1 as D (5 bases). The CDR3 has 14 residues. Deletions cut 5 bases from V and 4 bases from J, with 12 bases between. The germline V gene encodes CDR1 KGHSH and CDR2 LQKENI. CDR3 amino acids: CASSGAVAGNTIYF. CDR3 nucleotide sequence: TGTGCCAGCTCAGGGGCCGTCGCAGGAAACACCATATATTTT.

This chain links TRBV5-1 with TRBJ1-2; TRBD1 matches at 10 bases. V shed 4 bases and J 8 bases; nucleotides not matched to a gene: 8. The CDR3 totals 14 residues. From germline, CDR1 is SGHRS and CDR2 YFSETQ. CDR3 amino acids: CASSRDRGTGGYTF. CDR3 sequence (DNA): TGCGCCAGCAGCCGGGACAGGGGCACGGGCGGCTACACCTTC.

The CDR3 nucleotides read TGCGCCAGCAGCTTGGACGACACAATCAATCAGCCCCAGCATTTT. Amino acids: CASSLDDTINQPQHF. This chain connects TRBV5-1 to TRBJ1-5, with D uncertain. Trimming shortened V by 0 bases and J by 3 bases, and 10 bases separated the two germline ends. Per the germline V gene, CDR1 is SGHRS and CDR2 is YFSETQ. The length of the CDR3 is 15 residues.

This chain connects TRBV9 to TRBJ2-1, with 8 bases fitting TRBD2. The germline V gene has CDR1 SGDLS and CDR2 YYNGEE. J gave up 15 bases and V 3 bases, and 8 bases lay outside the gene matches. This CDR3 is 12 amino acids long. The CDR3 protein is CASSAPGTRPFF. The CDR3 DNA reads as TGTGCCAGCAGCGCGCCGGGGACTAGACCGTTCTTC.

The chain has TRBV27 and TRBJ1-3; unclear D gene. Per germline, CDR1 MNHEY and CDR2 SMNVEV (reference sequence). With 4 bases removed from V and 3 bases from J, the gap between germline ends came to 22 bases. The CDR3 has 18 amino acids. The CDR3 bases are TGTGCCAGCAGTTGCTTGGGCCTGGAGGGAACTTTTGGAAACACCATATATTTT. Its translation is CASSCLGLEGTFGNTIYF.

CDR3 protein: CASSESGTSGSYEQYF. CDR3 nucleotides: TGTGCCAGCAGCGAATCCGGGACTAGCGGCTCCTACGAGCAGTACTTC. The genes are TRBV2 and TRBJ2-7; 11 nucleotides agree with TRBD2. Trimming took 6 bases from V and 0 from J; bases not matched to a gene: 7. Germline values: CDR1 SNHLY, CDR2 FYNNEI. This CDR3 contains 16 residues. Variable domain in full (rest from reference TRBV2 and TRBJ2-7): EPEVTQTPSHQVTQMGQEVILRCVPISNHLYFYWYRQILGQKVEFLVSFYNNEISEKSEIFDDQFSVERPDGSNFTLKIRSTKLEDSAMYFCASSESGTSGSYEQYFGPGTRLTVT.

The gene calls are TRBV3-1 (or the pseudogene TRBV3-2) and TRBJ2-3; 14 positions agree with TRBD2. The CDR3 has 17 amino acids. Germline CDR1 is LGHDT and CDR2 is YNNKEL (reference sequence). Trimming at V came to 2 bases and at J to 9 bases, leaving 10 bases not matched to a gene. As DNA, the CDR3 is TGTGCCAGCAGCCAACTTGGCGGGACTAGCGGGGGAGGGACGCAGTATTTT. Amino acid sequence: CASSQLGGTSGGGTQYF.

The chain carries TRBV12-3 or TRBV12-4 and TRBJ2-5, with D unresolved. Trimming left V 6 bases short and J 5 bases short, with 10 bases between. CDR3 length equals 12 residues. CDR3 sequence (DNA): TGTGCCAGCAGCAGCCTGAGGGAGACCCAGTACTTC. Amino acids: CASSSLRETQYF.

V usage is TRBV7-2 and J usage is TRBJ1-2; D uncertain. Germline CDR1 SGHTA, CDR2 FQGNSA. The CDR3 has 14 amino acids. Trimming took off 5 bases at V and 4 bases at J, with 14 bases between the two ends. CDR3 nucleotide sequence: TGTGCCAGCAGCCCCGAGGGCGACCCCTATGGCTACACCTTC. Protein product: CASSPEGDPYGYTF.

This sequence joins TRBV4-1 and TRBJ2-1; no definite D call. Trimming removed 4 bases at V and 0 bases at J, with 13 bases between. The CDR3 runs 16 residues. Germline assignment: CDR1 MGHRA and CDR2 YSYEKL. The CDR3 bases are TGCGCCAGCAGCCGCGGTGGCCTAAGCTCCTACAATGAGCAGTTCTTC. Amino acid sequence: CASSRGGLSSYNEQFF.

This sequence joins TRBV11-3 and TRBJ2-1; 7 nucleotides line up with TRBD1. Germline loops: CDR1 SGHNT, CDR2 YENEEA. V lost 3 bases, J lost 4 bases, and 12 bases stayed unmatched. CDR3 size: 17 residues. Here the CDR3 DNA reads TGTGCCAGCAGCTTTAGAGGGGGTAGGGGGCTTTACAATGAGCAGTTCTTC. It codes for CASSFRGGRGLYNEQFF.

J is TRBJ2-7 and V is TRBV12-3 or TRBV12-4, with TRBD1 matching over 9 bases. The CDR3 is 13 amino acids. V shed 4 bases, J shed 5 bases, and the junction held 3 bases outside the gene matches. The CDR3 loop is CASSSDRGNEQYF. DNA of the CDR3: TGTGCCAGCAGTTCGGACAGGGGCAACGAGCAGTACTTC.

The CDR3 DNA sequence: TGCAGCGTTGTTGGGACAGGATATAACTATGGCTACACCTTC. Protein sequence: CSVVGTGYNYGYTF. This chain uses TRBV29-1 with TRBJ1-2; 8 bases fit TRBD1. The trim removed 4 bases at V and 1 base at J, leaving 5 bases unmatched. The germline V gene encodes CDR1 SQVTM and CDR2 ANQGSEA. The CDR3 runs to 14 residues.

The CDR3 spells CASSPMGNTEAFF. CDR3 DNA sequence: TGTGCCAGCTCACCGATGGGCAACACTGAAGCTTTCTTT. This sequence joins TRBV18 and TRBJ1-1; no reliable D call. The germline CDR1 and CDR2 sequences are KGHSH and LQKENI. The CDR3 is 13 amino acids. Trimming took 3 bases from V and 2 from J, leaving 7 bases between them.

The rearrangement links TRBV27 to TRBJ1-2; 9 nucleotides line up with TRBD1. V dropped 6 bases and J dropped 1; count of bases not matched to a gene: 9. This CDR3 region has 16 residues. CDR1 MNHEY and CDR2 SMNVEV come from the germline V gene (reference sequence). The CDR3 loop is CASSSTGGGNNYGYTF. Written as DNA, the CDR3 is TGTGCCAGCAGCTCTACAGGGGGCGGAAATAACTATGGCTACACCTTC.